The clone carrying this T cell receptor beta chain appeared a few times. 5'RACE with constant-segment primers yielded barcoded, UMI-tagged TCR alpha and TCR beta cDNA libraries. From the 5' RACE reads, TCRdb called clonotypes with MiXCR, one entry per CDR3 protein. The sample has approximately 500,000 distinct CDR3 sequences, 20% to 30% seen once. These data belong to a study of T-cell memory formation after mild COVID-19. This CDR3 is built from 15 residues. V shed 6 bases and J 6 bases; nucleotides not matched to a gene: 8. CDR1 and CDR2 (germline): ENHRY, SYGVKD. The gene calls are TRBV10-3 and TRBJ2-3, with 11 bases lining up with TRBD2. The source material was PBMCs or a T cell subset sorted from them (not recorded which). The source of this sequence is an adult woman who had mild COVID-19 (a few samples of this study predate the infection). Cell type and time point are not known. The CDR3 region is CAISLTSGDRDTQYF. Here the CDR3 DNA reads TGTGCCATCAGCCTGACTAGCGGGGACAGGGATACGCAGTATTTT.